This entry describes one T cell receptor (beta chain). Original methodology: For nucleated cells, counts were estimated from reference gene primer amplification. The data were produced by immunoSEQ multiplex PCR, yet TCRdb's version contains in-frame clones alone and is incomplete. V, J and clone size reflect that table, while D and trimming were determined from the DNA. The repertoire holds about 150,000 clones, less than 95% seen once, with 0.55% in the top ten. V dropped 2 bases and J dropped 5; count of bases not matched to a gene: 7. The CDR3 sequence is 15 residues long. Per germline, CDR1 LGHDT and CDR2 YNNKEL (reference sequence). The entry originates in a study of blood T cell repertoires in COVID-19. Study at large: Acute and convalescent COVID-19 specimens originated in the United States, Italy and Spain. PBMCs, B-cell-depleted T cells, or T cells provided the cDNA or gDNA that made up the material.

This receptor was obtained from a man between 45 and 60 years old with acute or convalescent COVID-19. The specimen was peripheral blood. This sequence joins TRBV3-1 (or the pseudogene TRBV3-2) and TRBJ2-5, with 8 positions matching TRBD2. This chain's CDR3 is CASSQTRGGGETQYF. DNA of the CDR3: TGTGCCAGCAGCCAAACTCGGGGGGGCGGGGAGACCCAGTACTTC.